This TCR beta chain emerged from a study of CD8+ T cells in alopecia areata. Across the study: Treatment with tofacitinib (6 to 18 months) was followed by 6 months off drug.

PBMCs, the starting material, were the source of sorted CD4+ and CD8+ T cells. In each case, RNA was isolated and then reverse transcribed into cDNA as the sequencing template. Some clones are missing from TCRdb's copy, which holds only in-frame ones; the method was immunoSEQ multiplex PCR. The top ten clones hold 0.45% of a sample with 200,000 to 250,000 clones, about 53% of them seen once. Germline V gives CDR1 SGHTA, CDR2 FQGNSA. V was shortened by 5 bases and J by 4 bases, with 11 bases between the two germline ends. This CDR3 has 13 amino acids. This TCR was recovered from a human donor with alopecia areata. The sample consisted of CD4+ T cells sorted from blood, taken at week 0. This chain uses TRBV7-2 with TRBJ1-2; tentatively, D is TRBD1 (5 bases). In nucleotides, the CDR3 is TGTGCCAGCAGCGGAACGGGGGTCTATGGCTACACCTTC. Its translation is CASSGTGVYGYTF.